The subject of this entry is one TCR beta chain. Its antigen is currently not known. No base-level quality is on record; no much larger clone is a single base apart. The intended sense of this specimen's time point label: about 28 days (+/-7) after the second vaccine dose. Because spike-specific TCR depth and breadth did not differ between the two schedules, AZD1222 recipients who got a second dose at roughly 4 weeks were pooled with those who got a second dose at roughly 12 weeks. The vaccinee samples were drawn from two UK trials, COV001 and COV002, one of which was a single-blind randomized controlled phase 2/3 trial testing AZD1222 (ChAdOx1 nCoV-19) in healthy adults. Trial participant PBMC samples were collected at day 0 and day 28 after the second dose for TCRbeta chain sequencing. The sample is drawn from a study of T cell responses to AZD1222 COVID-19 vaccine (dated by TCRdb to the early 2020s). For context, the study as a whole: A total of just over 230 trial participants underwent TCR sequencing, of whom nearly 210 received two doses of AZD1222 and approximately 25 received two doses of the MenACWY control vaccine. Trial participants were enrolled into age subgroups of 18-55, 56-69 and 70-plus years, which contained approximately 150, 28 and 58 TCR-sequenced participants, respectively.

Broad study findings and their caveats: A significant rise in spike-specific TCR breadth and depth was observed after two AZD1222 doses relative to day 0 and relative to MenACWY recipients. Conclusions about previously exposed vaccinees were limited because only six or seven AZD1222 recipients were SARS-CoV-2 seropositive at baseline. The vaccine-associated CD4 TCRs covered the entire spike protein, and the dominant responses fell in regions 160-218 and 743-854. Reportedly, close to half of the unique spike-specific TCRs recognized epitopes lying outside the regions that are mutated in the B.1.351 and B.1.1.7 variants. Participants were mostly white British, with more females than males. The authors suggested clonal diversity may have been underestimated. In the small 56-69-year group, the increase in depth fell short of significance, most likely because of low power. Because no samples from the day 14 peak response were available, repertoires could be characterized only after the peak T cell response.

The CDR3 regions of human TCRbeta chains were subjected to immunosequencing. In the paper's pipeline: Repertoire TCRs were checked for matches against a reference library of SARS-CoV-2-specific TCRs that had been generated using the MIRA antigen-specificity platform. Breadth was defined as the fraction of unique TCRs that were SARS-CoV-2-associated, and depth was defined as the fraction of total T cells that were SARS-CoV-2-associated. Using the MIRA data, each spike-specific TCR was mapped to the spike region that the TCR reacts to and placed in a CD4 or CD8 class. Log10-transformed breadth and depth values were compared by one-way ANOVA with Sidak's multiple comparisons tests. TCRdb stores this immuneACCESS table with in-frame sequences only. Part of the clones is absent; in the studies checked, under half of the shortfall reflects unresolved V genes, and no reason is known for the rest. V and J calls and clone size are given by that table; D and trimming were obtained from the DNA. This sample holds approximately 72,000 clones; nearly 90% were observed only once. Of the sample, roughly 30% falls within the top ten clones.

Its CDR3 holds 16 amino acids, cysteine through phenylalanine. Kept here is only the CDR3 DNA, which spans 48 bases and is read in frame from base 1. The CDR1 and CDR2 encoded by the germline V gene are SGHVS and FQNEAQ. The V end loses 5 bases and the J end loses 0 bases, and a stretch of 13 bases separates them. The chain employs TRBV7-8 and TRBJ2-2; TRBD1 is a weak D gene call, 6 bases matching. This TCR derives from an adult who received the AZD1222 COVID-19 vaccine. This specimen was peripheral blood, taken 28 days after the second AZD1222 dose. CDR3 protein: CASSRRTDTNTGELFF. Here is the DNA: TGTGCCAGCAGCCGACGGACAGACACGAACACCGGGGAGCTGTTTTTT.